A single sample gave rise to the 18 T cell receptor beta chains below, sequenced in a study of T cell responses to AZD1222 COVID-19 vaccine. Some clones are missing from TCRdb's copy, which holds only in-frame ones; the method was immunoSEQ multiplex PCR. The sample holds about 56,000 clones, approximately 83% seen once. This material consisted of peripheral blood, taken on day 0 of AZD1222 vaccination. These receptors came from an adult in good health.

The CDR3 bases are TGTGCCAGCTCCCCGGGACAGGGGACATACAATGAGCAGTTCTTC. It translates to CASSPGQGTYNEQFF. The rearrangement links TRBV6-4 to TRBJ2-1, with 10 bases lining up with TRBD1. Per germline, CDR1 MRHNA and CDR2 SNTAGT. V trimming: 8 bases; J trimming: 4 bases; junction bases outside the gene matches: 8. CDR3 length: 15 residues.

This clone has only one observation. This chain links TRBV28 with TRBJ1-3; tentative D call: TRBD1 (6 bases). The CDR3 is made up of 15 amino acids. Germline CDR1 MDHEN, CDR2 SYDVKM. Trimming shortened V by 6 bases and J by 3 bases, and 15 bases separated the two germline ends. DNA for the CDR3: TGTGCCAGCAGCCCCTCGGGGGCCATTGGAAACACCATATATTTT. This translates into CASSPSGAIGNTIYF.

This chain uses TRBV30 with TRBJ2-1, with 7 bases aligning to TRBD2. V lost 6 bases to trimming and J lost 8 bases; unmatched junction nucleotides: 10. The length of the CDR3 is 13 residues. Germline V CDR1 and CDR2: GTSNPN, SVGIG (reference sequence). The CDR3 loop reads CACAGVGVYEQFF. Here the CDR3 DNA reads TGTGCCTGCGCGGGGGTAGGGGTCTATGAGCAGTTCTTC.

This chain uses TRBV10-3 with TRBJ2-3; maybe TRBD1 (6 bases). CDR1 ENHRY and CDR2 SYGVKD come from the germline V gene. The V gene lost 6 bases and the J gene lost 5 bases, with 15 bases spanning the gap. The CDR3 covers 14 residues. The CDR3 coding sequence is TGTGCCATCAGGGTCCCGGGACATGTAGATACGCAGTATTTT. This codes for CAIRVPGHVDTQYF.

This clone came up once. The chain is built from TRBV28 and TRBJ2-4; 8 bases line up with TRBD1. Germline V gene sequence: CDR1 MDHEN, CDR2 SYDVKM. CDR3 length: 16 residues. The junction had 7 bases not matched to a gene; V was cut back by 5 bases and J by 1 base. CDR3: CASSPWTGMAKNIQYF. CDR3 in DNA: TGTGCCAGCAGTCCCTGGACAGGGATGGCCAAAAACATTCAGTACTTC.

The rearrangement uses TRBV5-1 and TRBJ2-5; D gene unclear. The germline CDR1 and CDR2 sequences are SGHRS and YFSETQ. This CDR3 has 14 residues. V was clipped by 2 bases and J by 0 bases, with 8 bases between them. The CDR3 loop reads CASSLGQNQETQYF. The CDR3 DNA follows: TGCGCCAGCAGCTTAGGGCAGAACCAAGAGACCCAGTACTTC. Full variable domain (missing parts from reference TRBV5-1 and TRBJ2-5): KAGVTQTPRYLIKTRGQQVTLSCSPISGHRSVSWYQQTPGQGLQFLFEYFSETQRNKGNFPGRFSGRQFSNSRSEMNVSTLELGDSALYLCASSLGQNQETQYFGPGTRLLVL.

A single count supports this clone. This chain connects TRBV5-6 to TRBJ1-1, with D maybe TRBD1 (5 bases). V was cut by 1 base and J by 2 bases, with 12 bases left in between. The CDR3 sequence is 15 residues long. Per germline, CDR1 SGHDT and CDR2 YYEEEE. The CDR3 region has the DNA TGTGCCAGCAGCTTGTCGTTCAGGGAAAACACTGAAGCTTTCTTT. As protein: CASSLSFRENTEAFF.

This chain's CDR3 is CAISYPPQGSTRTGELFF. As DNA, the CDR3 is TGTGCCATCAGCTATCCCCCACAGGGCTCTACCCGCACCGGGGAGCTGTTTTTT. The chain carries TRBV10-3 and TRBJ2-2, with a weak D call TRBD1 (6 bases). CDR3 length: 18 amino acids. The germline V and J ends were trimmed by 6 bases and 4 bases, with 24 bases remaining between them. The germline gives CDR1 ENHRY, CDR2 SYGVKD.

The chain employs TRBV4-1 and TRBJ2-3; 7 nucleotides line up with TRBD1. The CDR3 extends over 14 amino acids. Trimming took 1 base from V and 6 from J; bases not matched to a gene: 4. Per germline, CDR1 MGHRA and CDR2 YSYEKL. The CDR3 is CASSQVQGDDTQYF. CDR3 DNA: TGCGCCAGCAGCCAAGTGCAGGGGGATGATACGCAGTATTTT.

This clone has only a few counts. This chain links TRBV4-1 with TRBJ1-3; maybe TRBD1 (5 bases). CDR3 length equals 16 residues. Germline CDR1 MGHRA, CDR2 YSYEKL. Trimming left V 3 bases short and J 4 bases short, with 16 bases between. CDR3 in DNA: TGCGCCAGCAGCCACCCCGGGACTAGCAAAGGAAACACCATATATTTT. It is translated as CASSHPGTSKGNTIYF.

The V and J genes are TRBV5-6 and TRBJ2-7; no clear D. V was cut by 4 bases and J by 0 bases, with 8 bases left in between. Per the germline V gene, CDR1 is SGHDT and CDR2 is YYEEEE. The CDR3 has 13 residues. CDR3: CASSQDISYEQYF. CDR3 bases: TGTGCCAGCAGCCAAGACATCTCCTACGAGCAGTACTTC.

This sequence joins TRBV11-2 and TRBJ2-7; 11 bases match TRBD2. With 4 bases clipped from V and 0 bases from J, the junction kept 11 bases outside the gene matches. From germline, CDR1 is SGHAT and CDR2 FQNNGV. This CDR3 comprises 18 residues. CDR3 sequence (DNA): TGTGCCAGCAGCTCCTACGGTTCTAGCGGGGGGAGCTCCTACGAGCAGTACTTC. Translation: CASSSYGSSGGSSYEQYF.

This clone was counted once. The gene calls are TRBV5-6 and TRBJ1-5; a weak D match, TRBD1 (5 bases). The CDR3 has 14 residues. Germline CDR1 is SGHDT and CDR2 is YYEEEE. The germline V and J ends were trimmed by 0 bases and 6 bases, with 10 bases remaining between them. CDR3 nucleotide sequence: TGTGCCAGCAGCTTGGCCGGGAGGGGTCAGCCCCAGCATTTT. It translates to CASSLAGRGQPQHF. The complete variable domain, with remaining parts taken from reference TRBV5-6 and TRBJ1-5, reads DAGVTQSPTHLIKTRGQQVTLRCSPKSGHDTVSWYQQALGQGPQFIFQYYEEEERQRGNFPDRFSGHQFPNYSSELNVNALLLGDSALYLCASSLAGRGQPQHFGDGTRLSIL.

The chain carries TRBV11-1 and TRBJ2-7; D possibly corresponds to TRBD1 (5 bases). The CDR3 has 16 amino acids. CDR1 is SGHAT, CDR2 FQDESV, per germline (reference sequence). Trimming stripped 1 base from V and 0 bases from J, with 13 bases between. Written as DNA, the CDR3 is TGTGCCAGCAGCTTAGACCAGGGTGAGAGCTCCTACGAGCAGTACTTC. This gives the protein CASSLDQGESSYEQYF.

The chain couples TRBV5-6 to TRBJ1-3; no definite D call. This CDR3 spans 14 amino acids. CDR1 and CDR2 (germline): SGHDT, YYEEEE. Trimming pared 4 bases from V and 2 bases from J, leaving 10 bases between. The CDR3 sequence: CASSPQVAGNTIYF. The CDR3 region has the DNA TGTGCCAGCAGCCCCCAGGTCGCTGGAAACACCATATATTTT.

The chain carries TRBV5-5 and TRBJ2-2; D is tentatively TRBD1 or TRBD2 (5 bases each). V lost 4 bases to trimming and J lost 6 bases, with 19 bases between them. Germline loops: CDR1 SGHKS, CDR2 YYEKEE (reference sequence). This CDR3 region has 16 residues. The CDR3 DNA reads TGTGCCAGCAGCGAGCTCCGGGGCGAACTTCCCGGGGAGCTGTTTTTT. Translation: CASSELRGELPGELFF.

The chain links TRBV6-5 to TRBJ2-7; TRBD1 or TRBD2 may be the D gene (5 bases each). The CDR3 is 14 residues long. Trimming cost V 7 bases and J 1 base, with 14 bases left between them. Germline V gene data show CDR1 as MNHEY and CDR2 as SVGAGI. CDR3: CASIPGPASYEQYF. DNA for the CDR3: TGTGCCAGCATACCGGGACCAGCTTCCTACGAGCAGTACTTC.

The chain employs TRBV28 and TRBJ1-5; no reliable D call. Trimming cost V 5 bases and J 2 bases, with 10 bases left between them. Per germline, CDR1 MDHEN and CDR2 SYDVKM. The CDR3 loop spans 14 amino acids. The CDR3 bases are TGTGCCAGCAGTCCCCACAGAGGCAATCAGCCCCAGCATTTT. This translates into CASSPHRGNQPQHF.